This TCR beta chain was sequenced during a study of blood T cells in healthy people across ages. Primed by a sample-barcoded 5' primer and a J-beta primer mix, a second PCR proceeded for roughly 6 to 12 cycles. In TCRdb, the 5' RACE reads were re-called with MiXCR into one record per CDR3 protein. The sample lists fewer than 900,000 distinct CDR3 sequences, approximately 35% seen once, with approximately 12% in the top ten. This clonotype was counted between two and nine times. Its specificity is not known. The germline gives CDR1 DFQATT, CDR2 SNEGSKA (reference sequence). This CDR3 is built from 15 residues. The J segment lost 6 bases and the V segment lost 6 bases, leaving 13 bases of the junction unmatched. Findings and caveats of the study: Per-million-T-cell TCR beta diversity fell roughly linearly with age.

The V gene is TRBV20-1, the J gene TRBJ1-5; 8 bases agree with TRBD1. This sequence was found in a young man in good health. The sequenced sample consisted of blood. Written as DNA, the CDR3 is TGCAGTGCCCACCCGGCAGGGGGCACGGGTCAGCCCCAGCATTTT. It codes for CSAHPAGGTGQPQHF.